These 20 T cell receptor beta chains came from one sample sequenced in a study of OX40 agonist ivuxolimab in advanced cancers. The method was immunoSEQ multiplex PCR; TCRdb's version includes in-frame clones alone and lacks a portion of them. This sample carries tens of thousands of clones, 70% to 90% of them seen once, and the ten largest clones take under 9.5%. Specimen: CD4+ or CD8+ T cells sorted from blood, collected in a trial of the OX40 agonist ivuxolimab. The origin of the receptors is an adult with an advanced solid tumor such as melanoma, head and neck, liver or kidney cancer.

The V and J genes are TRBV25-1 and TRBJ1-5; D gene unclear. Deletions cut 1 base from V and 4 bases from J, with 8 bases between. The germline V gene has CDR1 MGHDK and CDR2 SYGVNS. The CDR3 sequence is 14 residues long. The CDR3 sequence is CASSESEANQPQHF. In DNA form, the CDR3 reads TGTGCCAGCAGTGAATCCGAAGCTAATCAGCCCCAGCATTTT.

This chain links TRBV19 with TRBJ1-5; 8 bases match TRBD1. From germline, CDR1 is LNHDA and CDR2 SQIVND (reference sequence). The trim removed 1 base at V and 6 bases at J, leaving 5 bases unmatched. The CDR3 runs 15 residues. This CDR3 is CASSIAQGAGQPQHF. In DNA form, the CDR3 reads TGTGCCAGTAGTATAGCTCAGGGGGCAGGTCAGCCCCAGCATTTT.

The chain employs TRBV7-3 and TRBJ2-1; maybe TRBD2 (7 bases). Germline assignment: CDR1 SGHTA and CDR2 FQGTGA. Trimming removed 5 bases from V and 0 bases from J, with 14 bases in between. The CDR3 is 16 amino acids. In nucleotides, the CDR3 is TGTGCCAGCAGCCCCGGGGGGCTGAGCTCCTACAATGAGCAGTTCTTC. Its translation: CASSPGGLSSYNEQFF.

The chain recombines TRBV30 with TRBJ2-1; D is ambiguous. The CDR3 is 13 amino acids. The V gene's germline CDR1 is GTSNPN and CDR2 SVGIG (reference sequence). The ends were cut back, 4 bases at V and 4 bases at J, with 11 bases in the middle. This CDR3 is CAWMRALYNEQFF. The CDR3 bases are TGTGCCTGGATGAGAGCTCTATACAATGAGCAGTTCTTC.

The chain couples TRBV5-1 to TRBJ2-1, with D possibly matching TRBD1 (5 bases). CDR3 length equals 15 residues. Germline CDR1 reads SGHRS; CDR2 reads YFSETQ. V was clipped by 0 bases and J by 2 bases, with 9 bases between them. In DNA form, the CDR3 reads TGCGCCAGCAGCTTGGAGGGGATCGCCTACAATGAGCAGTTCTTC. Its protein is CASSLEGIAYNEQFF.

The chain uses TRBV6-1 and TRBJ2-7, with 10 nucleotides matching TRBD1. The CDR3 runs to 16 residues. J gave up 6 bases and V 3 bases, and 11 bases lay outside the gene matches. Germline values: CDR1 MNHNS, CDR2 SASEGT. CDR3 region: CASSDYRDRGSGEQYF. The CDR3, as DNA: TGTGCCAGCAGTGACTATCGGGACAGGGGTTCGGGCGAGCAGTACTTC.

This clone was recorded a few times. The chain recombines TRBV7-9 with TRBJ1-2; D not certain. V was pared by 0 bases and J by 6 bases, with 17 bases between. This CDR3 is 16 amino acids long. In germline, CDR1 is SEHNR, CDR2 FQNEAQ (reference sequence). The CDR3 sequence is CASSLAYVDGRHGYTF. In DNA, the CDR3 is TGTGCCAGCAGCTTAGCGTATGTGGACGGGAGACATGGCTACACCTTC. Looking up the rest from reference TRBV7-9 and TRBJ1-2 gives the full variable domain: DTGVSQNPRHKITKRGQNVTFRCDPISEHNRLYWYRQTLGQGPEFLTYFQNEAQLEKSRLLSDRFSAERPKGSFSTLEIQRTEQGDSAMYLCASSLAYVDGRHGYTFGSGTRLTVV.

CDR3 nucleotide sequence: TGCGCCAGCAGCTTGGTCCGGACTAGCGGCCCCAGACCGGGATACAATGAGCAGTTCTTC. Its translation is CASSLVRTSGPRPGYNEQFF. The chain uses TRBV5-1 and TRBJ2-1; 10 positions match TRBD2. Trimming took 0 bases from V and 4 from J; bases not matched to a gene: 16. The CDR3 runs 20 residues. Germline V gene sequence: CDR1 SGHRS, CDR2 YFSETQ.

V and J are TRBV18 and TRBJ1-1, with 9 bases lining up with TRBD1. V gave up 6 bases and J gave up 3 bases; unmatched junction bases: 5. Germline values: CDR1 KGHSH, CDR2 LQKENI. This CDR3 has 14 amino acids. The CDR3 loop reads CASSSTGGDTEAFF. For the CDR3, the DNA is TGTGCCAGCTCCTCGACAGGGGGGGACACTGAAGCTTTCTTT.

The V and J genes are TRBV19 and TRBJ2-3; 11 nucleotides align to TRBD2. From germline, CDR1 is LNHDA and CDR2 SQIVND (reference sequence). The V segment lost 6 bases and the J segment 2 bases; nucleotides outside the gene matches: 16. This CDR3 contains 19 residues. The CDR3 coding sequence is TGTGCCAGTAGCCCCGGACTAGCGGGCCGGGAATTCGCCACAGATACGCAGTATTTT. Its translation is CASSPGLAGREFATDTQYF.

This clone was detected only a few times. The chain uses TRBV27 and TRBJ1-3; D perhaps matches TRBD1 (5 bases). Germline loops: CDR1 MNHEY, CDR2 SMNVEV (reference sequence). The V end was cut by 6 bases, the J end by 0 bases, with 9 bases between. The CDR3 totals 14 residues. The DNA of the CDR3 is TGTGCCAGCAGAGGGACCGGCTCTGGAAACACCATATATTTT. It is translated as CASRGTGSGNTIYF.

There are a few counts of this clone. The chain couples TRBV2 to TRBJ1-6, with no clear D. V gave up 7 bases and J gave up 10 bases, with 17 bases separating them. Germline lookup yields CDR1 SNHLY and CDR2 FYNNEI. The CDR3 contains 14 residues. This CDR3 is CASTPWGEDSPLHF. CDR3 bases: TGTGCCAGCACCCCATGGGGAGAAGACTCACCCCTCCACTTT. Full variable domain (missing parts from reference TRBV2 and TRBJ1-6): EPEVTQTPSHQVTQMGQEVILRCVPISNHLYFYWYRQILGQKVEFLVSFYNNEISEKSEIFDDQFSVERPDGSNFTLKIRSTKLEDSAMYFCASTPWGEDSPLHFGNGTRLTVT.

This clone was counted only a few times. The V call is TRBV7-9, the J call TRBJ1-2; D may be TRBD1 (6 bases). Trimming removed 2 bases from V and 8 bases from J, with 12 bases in between. Germline CDR1 is SEHNR and CDR2 is FQNEAQ (reference sequence). CDR3 size: 13 residues. CDR3 nucleotides: TGTGCCAGCAGCTTACTGGGAGGGGGAGGCTACACCTTC. Protein: CASSLLGGGGYTF. The full variable domain, completed using reference TRBV7-9 and TRBJ1-2, is DTGVSQNPRHKITKRGQNVTFRCDPISEHNRLYWYRQTLGQGPEFLTYFQNEAQLEKSRLLSDRFSAERPKGSFSTLEIQRTEQGDSAMYLCASSLLGGGGYTFGSGTRLTVV.

This sequence joins TRBV2 and TRBJ1-1; TRBD1 matches 8 bases. The CDR3 consists of 18 residues. Unmatched junction bases numbered 19, after V lost 7 bases and J lost 3 bases. Per germline, CDR1 SNHLY and CDR2 FYNNEI. The CDR3 reads CASKGGYRSTGEDTEAFF. The CDR3 coding sequence is TGTGCCAGCAAGGGGGGTTACCGTTCGACAGGGGAAGACACTGAAGCTTTCTTT.

This chain links TRBV30 with TRBJ1-6, with D tentatively TRBD1 (5 bases). The germline V and J ends were trimmed by 3 bases and 0 bases, with 9 bases remaining between them. CDR3 length: 15 amino acids. CDR1 GTSNPN and CDR2 SVGIG come from the germline V gene (reference sequence). The CDR3 nucleotides read TGTGCCTGGAGCGGGGGTAGCTCCTATAATTCACCCCTCCACTTT. Protein product: CAWSGGSSYNSPLHF.

This clone appeared a few times. The chain uses TRBV25-1 and TRBJ2-4; either TRBD1 or TRBD2 may fit D (5 bases each). This CDR3 spans 17 amino acids. The ends were cut back, 5 bases at V and 0 bases at J, with 17 bases in the middle. Germline lookup yields CDR1 MGHDK and CDR2 SYGVNS. This chain's CDR3 is CASSPPWGSLAKNIQYF. The CDR3 DNA reads TGTGCCAGCAGTCCTCCCTGGGGGTCCCTAGCCAAAAACATTCAGTACTTC.

This clone was detected only a few times. This chain links TRBV10-3 with TRBJ2-5; D may match TRBD1 or TRBD2 (5 bases each). The CDR3 length is 15 residues. Germline V lookup: CDR1 ENHRY, CDR2 SYGVKD. Trimming shortened V by 3 bases and J by 1 base, and 12 bases separated the two germline ends. In DNA, the CDR3 is TGTGCCATCAGTGACGCCGGGGCGGCCCAAGAGACCCAGTACTTC. This gives the protein CAISDAGAAQETQYF.

CDR3 coding DNA: TGTGCCAGCAGCTTACGGACAGGGGCGGACAATCAGCCCCAGCATTTT. Translated: CASSLRTGADNQPQHF. V gene TRBV7-2 combines with J gene TRBJ1-5; 9 nucleotides match TRBD1. CDR1 is SGHTA and CDR2 is FQGNSA in the germline V gene. With 2 bases clipped from V and 3 bases from J, the junction kept 5 bases outside the gene matches. The CDR3 contains 16 residues.

The chain is built from TRBV7-2 and TRBJ2-7; D uncertain. Germline V CDR1 and CDR2: SGHTA, FQGNSA. Trimming shortened V by 3 bases and J by 2 bases, and 8 bases separated the two germline ends. The CDR3 loop spans 13 amino acids. As DNA, the CDR3 is TGTGCCAGCAGCTTGATGGCAGCCTACGAGCAGTACTTC. It specifies CASSLMAAYEQYF.

This clone has only a few counts. This CDR3 reads CSVDRGHTEAFF. CDR3 nucleotide sequence: TGCAGCGTTGACAGGGGGCACACTGAAGCTTTCTTT. The rearrangement uses TRBV29-1 and TRBJ1-1, with 8 bases lining up with TRBD1. Germline-derived CDR1 and CDR2 are SQVTM and ANQGSEA. CDR3 length: 12 amino acids. V was clipped by 3 bases and J by 3 bases; unmatched bases: 0.